The entry below gives a single TCR beta chain sequence along with its context. Using immunoSEQ multiplex PCR, the repertoire was profiled, and TCRdb retains in-frame clones only, with some absent. The sample shows approximately 490,000 clones, 75% to 85% of them seen only once. This entry belongs to a study of shared T cell receptors in the human thymus. With 0 bases removed from V and 2 bases from J, the gap between germline ends came to 14 bases. The CDR3 is 16 residues long. Germline loops: CDR1 LGHNA, CDR2 YNFKEQ. This sample was also put to use in a study of human thymus T cells. In that study: Healthy Finnish infants undergoing corrective surgery for congenital heart defects were the donors. It was from resections taken during corrective heart surgery that the thymus tissue came.

This TCR was sampled from a boy younger than two with a congenital heart defect. The chain uses TRBV4-2 and TRBJ2-7; possible D gene TRBD1, 6 bases. The specimen was thymocytes. The CDR3 is CASSQDWGQVPYEQYF. Here the CDR3 DNA reads TGTGCCAGCAGCCAAGATTGGGGGCAGGTCCCCTACGAGCAGTACTTC.